Listed here is a single T cell receptor beta chain. This table comes from immunoSEQ multiplex PCR, and its TCRdb copy is limited to in-frame clones, with some not included. This table has about 150,000 clones, under 90% appearing once. The data are from a study of blood T cell repertoires in COVID-19. Study context: Samples representing acute and convalescent COVID-19 were sourced from the United States, Italy and Spain.

Trimming removed 4 bases from V and 4 bases from J; junction bases left unmatched: 5. This CDR3 has 15 residues. Germline V CDR1 and CDR2: SGHRS, YFSETQ. This receptor was identified in a man in his fifties or sixties who had recovered from COVID-19. Sequencing was done on a sample of PBMCs or T cells enriched from blood (not recorded which). The chain uses TRBV5-1 and TRBJ2-1, with TRBD1 matching over 10 bases. Here the CDR3 DNA reads TGCGCCAGCAGCCGACAGGGGGCCCCATACAATGAGCAGTTCTTC. This gives the protein CASSRQGAPYNEQFF.